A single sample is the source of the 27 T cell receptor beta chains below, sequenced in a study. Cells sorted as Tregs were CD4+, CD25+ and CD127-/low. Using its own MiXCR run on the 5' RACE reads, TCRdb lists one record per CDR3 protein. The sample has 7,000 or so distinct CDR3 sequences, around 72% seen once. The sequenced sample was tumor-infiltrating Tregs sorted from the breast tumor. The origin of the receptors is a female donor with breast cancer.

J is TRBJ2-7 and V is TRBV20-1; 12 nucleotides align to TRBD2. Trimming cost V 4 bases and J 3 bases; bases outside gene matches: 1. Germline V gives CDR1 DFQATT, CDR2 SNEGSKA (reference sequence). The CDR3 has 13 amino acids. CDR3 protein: CSATTSGSYEQYF. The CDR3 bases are TGCAGTGCTACGACTAGCGGGAGCTACGAGCAGTACTTC.

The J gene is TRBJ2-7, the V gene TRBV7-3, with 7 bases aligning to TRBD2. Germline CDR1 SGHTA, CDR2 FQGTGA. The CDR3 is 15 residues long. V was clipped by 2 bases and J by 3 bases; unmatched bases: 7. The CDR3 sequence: CASSLGPSGDYEQYF. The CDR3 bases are TGTGCCAGCAGCTTAGGCCCCAGCGGGGACTACGAGCAGTACTTC.

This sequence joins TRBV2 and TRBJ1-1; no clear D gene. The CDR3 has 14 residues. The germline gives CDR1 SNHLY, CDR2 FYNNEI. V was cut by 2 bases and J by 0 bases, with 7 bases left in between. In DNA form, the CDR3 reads TGTGCCAGCAGTGAACCAGACTTGAACACTGAAGCTTTCTTT. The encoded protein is CASSEPDLNTEAFF.

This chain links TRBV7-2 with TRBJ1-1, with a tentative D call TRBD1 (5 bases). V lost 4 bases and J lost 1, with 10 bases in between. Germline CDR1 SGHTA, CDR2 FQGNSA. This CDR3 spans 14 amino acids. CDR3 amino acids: CASSSFGGNTEAFF. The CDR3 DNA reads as TGTGCCAGCAGCTCTTTCGGGGGGAACACTGAAGCTTTCTTT.

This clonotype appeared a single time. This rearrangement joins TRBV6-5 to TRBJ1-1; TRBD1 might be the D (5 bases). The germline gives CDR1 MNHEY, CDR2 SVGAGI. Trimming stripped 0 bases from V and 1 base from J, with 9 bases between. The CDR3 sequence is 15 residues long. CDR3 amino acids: CASSYSGGSNTEAFF. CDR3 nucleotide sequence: TGTGCCAGCAGTTACTCGGGGGGTTCGAACACTGAAGCTTTCTTT.

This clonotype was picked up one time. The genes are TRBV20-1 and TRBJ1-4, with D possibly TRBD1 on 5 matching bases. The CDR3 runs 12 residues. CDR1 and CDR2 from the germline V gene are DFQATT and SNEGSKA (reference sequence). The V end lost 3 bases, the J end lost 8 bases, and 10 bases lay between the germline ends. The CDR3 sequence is CSARQGGEKLFF. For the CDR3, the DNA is TGCAGTGCTAGGCAGGGAGGGGAAAAACTGTTTTTT.

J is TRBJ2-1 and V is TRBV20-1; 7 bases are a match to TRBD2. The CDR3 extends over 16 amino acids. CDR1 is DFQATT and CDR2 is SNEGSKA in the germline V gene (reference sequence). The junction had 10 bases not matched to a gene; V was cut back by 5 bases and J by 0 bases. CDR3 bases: TGCAGTGCTCCCCGGACTAGTGGGAGCTCCTACAATGAGCAGTTCTTC. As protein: CSAPRTSGSSYNEQFF.

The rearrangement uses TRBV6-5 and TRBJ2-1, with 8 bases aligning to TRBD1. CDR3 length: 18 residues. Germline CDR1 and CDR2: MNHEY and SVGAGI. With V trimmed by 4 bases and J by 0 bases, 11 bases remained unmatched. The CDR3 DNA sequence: TGTGCCAGCAGTTCCCAACGGACAGGGCCCAGCTCCTACAATGAGCAGTTCTTC. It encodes CASSSQRTGPSSYNEQFF.

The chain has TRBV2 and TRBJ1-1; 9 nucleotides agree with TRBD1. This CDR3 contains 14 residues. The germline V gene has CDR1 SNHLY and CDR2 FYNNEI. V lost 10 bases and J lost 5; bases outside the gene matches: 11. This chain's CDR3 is CATKQGALVTEAFF. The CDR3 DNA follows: TGTGCCACTAAACAGGGGGCACTGGTAACTGAAGCTTTCTTT.

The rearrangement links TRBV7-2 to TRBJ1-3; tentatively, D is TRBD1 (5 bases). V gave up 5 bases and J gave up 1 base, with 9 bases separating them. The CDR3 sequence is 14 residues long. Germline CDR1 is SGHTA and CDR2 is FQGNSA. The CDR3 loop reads CASSAGRSGNTIYF. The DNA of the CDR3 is TGTGCCAGCAGCGCGGGGCGGTCTGGAAACACCATATATTTT.

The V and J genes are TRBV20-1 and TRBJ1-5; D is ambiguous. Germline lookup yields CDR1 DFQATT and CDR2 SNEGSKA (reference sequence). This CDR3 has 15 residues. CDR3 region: CRADRLGQRNQPQHF. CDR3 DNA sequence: TGCAGGGCTGATAGACTCGGGCAGCGCAATCAGCCCCAGCATTTT.

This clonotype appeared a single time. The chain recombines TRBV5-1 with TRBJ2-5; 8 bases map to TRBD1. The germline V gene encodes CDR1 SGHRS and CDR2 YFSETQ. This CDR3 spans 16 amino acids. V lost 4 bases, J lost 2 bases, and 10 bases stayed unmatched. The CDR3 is CASSPHGTGGQETQYF. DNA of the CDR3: TGCGCCAGCAGCCCGCACGGGACAGGAGGACAAGAGACCCAGTACTTC. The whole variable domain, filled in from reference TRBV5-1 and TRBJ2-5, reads KAGVTQTPRYLIKTRGQQVTLSCSPISGHRSVSWYQQTPGQGLQFLFEYFSETQRNKGNFPGRFSGRQFSNSRSEMNVSTLELGDSALYLCASSPHGTGGQETQYFGPGTRLLVL.

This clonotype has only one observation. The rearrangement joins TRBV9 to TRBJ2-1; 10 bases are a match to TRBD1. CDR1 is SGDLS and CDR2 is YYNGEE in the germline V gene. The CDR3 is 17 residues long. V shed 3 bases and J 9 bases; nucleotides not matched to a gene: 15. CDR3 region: CASSAGGTGATEGEQFF. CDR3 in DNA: TGTGCCAGCAGCGCAGGGGGGACAGGGGCAACGGAAGGTGAGCAGTTCTTC. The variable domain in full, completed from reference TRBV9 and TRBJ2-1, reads DSGVTQTPKHLITATGQRVTLRCSPRSGDLSVYWYQQSLDQGLQFLIQYYNGEERAKGNILERFSAQQFPDLHSELNLSSLELGDSALYFCASSAGGTGATEGEQFFGPGTRLTVL.

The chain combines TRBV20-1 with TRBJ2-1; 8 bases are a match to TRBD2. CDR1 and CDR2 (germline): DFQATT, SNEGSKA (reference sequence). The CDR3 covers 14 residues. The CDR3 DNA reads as TGCAGCCAAGCTAGCGGGCCCTTGTACAATGAGCAGTTCTTC. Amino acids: CSQASGPLYNEQFF.

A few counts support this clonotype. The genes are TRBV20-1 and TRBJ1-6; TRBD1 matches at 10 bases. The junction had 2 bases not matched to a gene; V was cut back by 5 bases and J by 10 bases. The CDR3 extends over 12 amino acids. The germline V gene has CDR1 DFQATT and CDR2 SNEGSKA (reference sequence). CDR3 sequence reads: CSARDRGSPLHF. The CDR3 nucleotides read TGCAGTGCTCGGGACAGGGGATCACCCCTCCACTTT.

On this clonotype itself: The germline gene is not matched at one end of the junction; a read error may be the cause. CDR3 region: CASTLGDGGTQYF. The DNA for the CDR3 is TGTGCCAGCACTTTAGGTGACGGGGGGACCCAGTACTTC. This sequence joins TRBV12-3 or TRBV12-4 and TRBJ2-5; perhaps TRBD2 as D (6 bases). The CDR3 is made up of 13 amino acids.

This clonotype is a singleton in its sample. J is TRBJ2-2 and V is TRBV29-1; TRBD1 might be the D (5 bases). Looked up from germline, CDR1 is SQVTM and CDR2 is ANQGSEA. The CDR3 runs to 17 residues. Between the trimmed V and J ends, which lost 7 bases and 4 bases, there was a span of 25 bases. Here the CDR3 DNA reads TGCAGCGCCGCAGCCAGACACCCAGTCCAGGGCACCGGGGAGCTGTTTTTT. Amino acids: CSAAARHPVQGTGELFF.

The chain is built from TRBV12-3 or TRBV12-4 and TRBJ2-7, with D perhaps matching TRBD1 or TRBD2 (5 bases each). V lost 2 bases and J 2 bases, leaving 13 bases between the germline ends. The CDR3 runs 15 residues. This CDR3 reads CASSLFGTAAYEQYF. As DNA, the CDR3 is TGTGCCAGCAGTTTATTCGGGACGGCCGCCTACGAGCAGTACTTC.

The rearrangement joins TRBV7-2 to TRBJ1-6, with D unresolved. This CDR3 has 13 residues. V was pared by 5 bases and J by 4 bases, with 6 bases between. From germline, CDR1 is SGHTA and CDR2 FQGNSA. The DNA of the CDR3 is TGTGCCAGCAGCATATCATATAATTCACCCCTCCACTTT. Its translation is CASSISYNSPLHF.

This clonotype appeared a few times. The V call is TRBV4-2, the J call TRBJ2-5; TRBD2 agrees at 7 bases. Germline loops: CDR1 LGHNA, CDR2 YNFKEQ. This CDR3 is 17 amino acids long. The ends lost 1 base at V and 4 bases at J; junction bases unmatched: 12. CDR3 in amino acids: CASSQAGNGGTTETQYF. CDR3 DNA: TGTGCCAGCAGCCAAGCGGGTAACGGGGGGACCACAGAGACCCAGTACTTC.

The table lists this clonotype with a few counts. CDR3 nucleotide sequence: TGCGCCAGCAGCGACGGTCCTAGCGGGGGAGGAGACGAGCAGTACTTC. It translates to CASSDGPSGGGDEQYF. This sequence joins TRBV4-1 and TRBJ2-7; 10 positions agree with TRBD2. Germline lookup yields CDR1 MGHRA and CDR2 YSYEKL. The CDR3 sequence is 16 residues long. V lost 5 bases, J lost 5 bases, and 12 bases stayed unmatched.

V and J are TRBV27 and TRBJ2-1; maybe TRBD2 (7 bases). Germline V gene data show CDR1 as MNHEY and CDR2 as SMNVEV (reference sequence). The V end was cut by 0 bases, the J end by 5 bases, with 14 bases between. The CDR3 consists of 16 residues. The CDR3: CASSLSRGPRNNEQFF. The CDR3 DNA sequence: TGTGCCAGCAGTTTATCGCGGGGGCCGAGGAACAATGAGCAGTTCTTC.

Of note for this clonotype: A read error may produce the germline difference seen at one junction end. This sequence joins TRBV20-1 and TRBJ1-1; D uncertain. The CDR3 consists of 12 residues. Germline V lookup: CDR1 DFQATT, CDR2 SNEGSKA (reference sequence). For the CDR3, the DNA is TGCAGTGCTCTCGGAGTGAACACTGAAGCTTCCTTT. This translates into CSALGVNTEASF.

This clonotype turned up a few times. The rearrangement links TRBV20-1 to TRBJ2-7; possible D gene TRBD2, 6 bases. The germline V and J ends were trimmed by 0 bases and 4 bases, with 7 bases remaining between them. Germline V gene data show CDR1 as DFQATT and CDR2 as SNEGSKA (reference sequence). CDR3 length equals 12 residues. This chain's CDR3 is CSARDLAYEQYF. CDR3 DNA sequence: TGCAGTGCTAGAGATCTAGCGTACGAGCAGTACTTC.

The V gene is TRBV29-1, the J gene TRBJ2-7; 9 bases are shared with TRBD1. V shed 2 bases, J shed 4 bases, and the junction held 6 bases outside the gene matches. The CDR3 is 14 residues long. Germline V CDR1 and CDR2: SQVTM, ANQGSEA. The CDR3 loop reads CSVETGGAVYEQYF. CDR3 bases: TGCAGCGTTGAAACAGGGGGCGCGGTATACGAGCAGTACTTC.

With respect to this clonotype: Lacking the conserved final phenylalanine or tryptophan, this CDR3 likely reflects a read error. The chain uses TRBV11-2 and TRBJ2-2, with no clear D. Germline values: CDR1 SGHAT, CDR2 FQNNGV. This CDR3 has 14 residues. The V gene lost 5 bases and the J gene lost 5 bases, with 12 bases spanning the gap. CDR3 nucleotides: TGTGCCAGCAGCCCCAATCAGAGGACCGGGGAGCTGTTTTTA. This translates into CASSPNQRTGELFL.

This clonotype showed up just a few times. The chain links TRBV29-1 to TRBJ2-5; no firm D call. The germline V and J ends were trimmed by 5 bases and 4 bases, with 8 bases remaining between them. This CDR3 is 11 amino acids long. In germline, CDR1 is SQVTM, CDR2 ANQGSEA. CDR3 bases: TGCAGCGTTCGGTATACAGAGACCCAGTACTTC. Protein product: CSVRYTETQYF.